This TCR beta chain is drawn from a study of T cell changes during pregnancy in multiple sclerosis (dated by TCRdb to between 2018 and 2020). Background for the entire study: The study examined how the T cell repertoire changed over the course of pregnancy in women with multiple sclerosis.

The library was built by means of the immunoSEQ multiplex PCR assay. Sourced from immuneACCESS, this table was stored by TCRdb with only in-frame sequences that have V and J called. A share of the clones is absent; for the studies checked, an unresolved V gene accounts for under half, and the remainder has no known explanation. The sample yields 39,000 or so clones; over 90% were counted once. The ten top clones hold under 0.45% of the sample. Regarding this clone: Its antigen specificity is not known. Within one base of it there is no much larger clone, and no base qualities were kept.

This material consisted of CD4+ T cells from peripheral blood mononuclear cells, taken after pregnancy. The receptor was isolated from a female donor in good health, enrolled as a control in a pregnancy study.

CDR3 sequence: CAISESQVKNTEAFF. The DNA sequence follows: TGTGCCATCAGTGAGTCGCAGGTAAAGAACACTGAAGCTTTCTTT. The chain links TRBV10-3 with TRBJ1-1; too little of a D gene remains to name it. The CDR3 runs 15 amino acids, cysteine and phenylalanine included. This entry keeps only the CDR3 DNA: 45 bases, framed from base 1. V is cut by 0 bases and J by 1 base, and the space between the germline ends is 9 bases. The CDR1 and CDR2 encoded by the germline V gene are ENHRY and SYGVKD.